This entry is about one TCR beta chain. Its antigen is currently unknown. Looked up from germline, CDR1 is MGHDK and CDR2 is SYGVNS. Trimming cost V 3 bases and J 0 bases, with 15 bases left between them. There are 17 residues in the CDR3. The record originates from a study of CD8 T cells in acute hepatitis C reinfection. Study findings and constraints: Diversity was high, without significant differences between resolver and chronic groups. Only TCRbeta was bulk sequenced, so alphabeta pairing of public clonotypes remains unknown.

Clones were sequenced by immunoSEQ multiplex PCR, and TCRdb holds only the in-frame ones, with some missing. The data hold some 38,000 clones, with around nine tenths observed a single time. Time point reported: naive CD8 control sorted from an acute-time-point sample. The TCR comes from a man aged 25-40 years with chronic hepatitis C. V usage is TRBV25-1 and J usage is TRBJ2-1, with D uncertain. Sample: naive CD8+ T cells from PBMCs. The CDR3 nucleotides read TGTGCCAGCAGTGAGAAACTATTCCTAACCTCCTACAATGAGCAGTTCTTC. Translation: CASSEKLFLTSYNEQFF.